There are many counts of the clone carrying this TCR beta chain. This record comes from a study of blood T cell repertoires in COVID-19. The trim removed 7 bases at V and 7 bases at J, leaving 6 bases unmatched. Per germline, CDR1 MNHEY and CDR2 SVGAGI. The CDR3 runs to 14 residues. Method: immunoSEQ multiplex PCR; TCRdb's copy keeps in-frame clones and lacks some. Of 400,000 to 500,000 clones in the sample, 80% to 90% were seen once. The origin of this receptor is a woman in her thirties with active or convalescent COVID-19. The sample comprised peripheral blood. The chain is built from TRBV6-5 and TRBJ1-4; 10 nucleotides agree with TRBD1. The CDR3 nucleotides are TGTGCCAGCAAAGGGACAGGGGTTACTGAAAAACTGTTTTTT. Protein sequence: CASKGTGVTEKLFF.